One and the same sample provided the 25 T cell receptor beta chains below, sequenced in a study of T cells after yellow fever vaccination. TCRdb reprocessed the 5' RACE reads via MiXCR and lists one record per CDR3 protein. The data show about 330,000 distinct CDR3 sequences, with 4.1% seen just once and around 24% held by the top ten. Here the sequenced sample was PBMCs, taken 5 days after the yellow fever booster vaccination. The receptors shown here come from a man younger than 35 who received the YFV17D yellow fever vaccine.

The chain joins TRBV27 to TRBJ2-7, with 12 bases lining up with TRBD2. The germline V gene encodes CDR1 MNHEY and CDR2 SMNVEV (reference sequence). The length of the CDR3 is 22 residues. V shed 6 bases, J shed 6 bases, and the junction held 30 bases outside the gene matches. The chain's CDR3 is CASRPTLRWYSQTSGGISEQYF. Here the CDR3 DNA reads TGTGCCAGCAGACCAACCCTCCGGTGGTATAGTCAGACTAGCGGGGGAATTTCCGAGCAGTACTTC.

This clonotype was detected ten times or more. This chain connects TRBV6-4 to TRBJ2-3, with 9 bases that match TRBD2. With 3 bases clipped from V and 8 bases from J, the junction kept 3 bases outside the gene matches. The CDR3 is made up of 13 amino acids. Per the germline V gene, CDR1 is MRHNA and CDR2 is SNTAGT. CDR3 nucleotide sequence: TGTGCCAGCAGTGATAAGACTAGCGGTACGCAGTATTTT. Translated: CASSDKTSGTQYF.

V is TRBV5-8 and J is TRBJ2-7; tentatively, D is TRBD1 (5 bases). The V end was cut by 2 bases, the J end by 1 base, with 7 bases between. The CDR3 contains 13 residues. Looked up from germline, CDR1 is SGHTS and CDR2 is YDEGEE. The CDR3 region has the DNA TGTGCCAGCAGCTTCAGGGTTTCCTACGAGCAGTACTTC. The encoded protein is CASSFRVSYEQYF.

This clonotype showed up many times. This sequence joins TRBV12-3 or TRBV12-4 and TRBJ2-2; D is undetermined. V was pared by 6 bases and J by 7 bases, with 9 bases between. CDR3 length equals 12 residues. The CDR3 reads CASSLVSGELFF. The CDR3 DNA reads as TGTGCCAGCAGCTTGGTGAGCGGGGAGCTGTTTTTT.

This clonotype was picked up a small number of times. The gene calls are TRBV7-9 and TRBJ1-1; D is perhaps TRBD1 (5 bases). V lost 3 bases to trimming and J lost 0 bases, with 14 bases between them. The length of the CDR3 is 16 residues. Germline CDR1 and CDR2: SEHNR and FQNEAQ (reference sequence). DNA for the CDR3: TGTGCCAGCAGCTTCCTCCCGGGGCAGCTGAACACTGAAGCTTTCTTT. This gives the protein CASSFLPGQLNTEAFF.

At least ten counts were recorded for this clonotype. The V and J genes are TRBV6-2 or TRBV6-3 and TRBJ2-1, with D unclear. The CDR3 totals 16 residues. Between the trimmed V and J ends, which lost 0 bases and 3 bases, there was a span of 12 bases. Germline V gives CDR1 MNHEY, CDR2 SVGEGT. The DNA of the CDR3 is TGTGCCAGCAGTTACTCCCCGACTGGTAACTACAATGAGCAGTTCTTC. This gives the protein CASSYSPTGNYNEQFF.

This clonotype was seen ten or more times. This chain uses TRBV2 with TRBJ2-3, with TRBD2 matching over 10 bases. CDR1 is SNHLY, CDR2 FYNNEI, per germline. Germline trimming cut 6 bases from V and 2 bases from J; bases unmatched to any gene: 8. The CDR3 is 16 residues long. CDR3 sequence reads: CASSGLSGGDTDTQYF. The CDR3 DNA reads as TGTGCCAGCAGCGGCTTGAGCGGGGGGGACACAGATACGCAGTATTTT.

This clonotype was detected many times. The V call is TRBV7-6, the J call TRBJ2-1; the D gene is possibly TRBD1 (5 bases). Trimming took 1 base from V and 9 from J, leaving 10 bases between them. Germline values: CDR1 SGHVS, CDR2 FNYEAQ. The CDR3 contains 13 residues. The CDR3 nucleotides are TGTGCCAGCAGCTTAGGGGGCCTGGGTGAGCAGTTCTTC. Translated, it gives CASSLGGLGEQFF.

This clonotype has only a few counts. This chain links TRBV6-5 with TRBJ1-1, with 8 bases fitting TRBD1. V dropped 9 bases and J dropped 1; count of bases not matched to a gene: 7. Germline CDR1 MNHEY, CDR2 SVGAGI. The CDR3 is made up of 14 amino acids. CDR3 protein: CARSTGQGNTEAFF. CDR3 bases: TGTGCCAGGAGTACAGGACAGGGGAACACTGAAGCTTTCTTT.

This clonotype was detected ten times or more. This chain connects TRBV4-3 to TRBJ2-6, with D tentatively TRBD2 (5 bases). The CDR3 contains 19 residues. V was cut by 0 bases and J by 2 bases, with 17 bases left in between. The germline CDR1 and CDR2 sequences are LGHNA and YSLEER. The CDR3: CASSQEVEWRGTGANVLTF. The CDR3 region has the DNA TGCGCCAGCAGCCAAGAGGTCGAATGGCGAGGGACTGGGGCCAACGTCCTGACTTTC.

The V call is TRBV20-1, the J call TRBJ1-1; D gene ambiguous. The CDR3 loop spans 13 amino acids. CDR1 DFQATT and CDR2 SNEGSKA come from the germline V gene (reference sequence). The germline V and J ends were trimmed by 3 bases and 0 bases, with 8 bases remaining between them. The CDR3 nucleotides read TGCAGTGCTAGGCGGCTCATGAACACTGAAGCTTTCTTT. Amino acids: CSARRLMNTEAFF.

This clonotype was seen a handful of times. The chain has TRBV6-5 and TRBJ1-2; D is unresolved. V lost 3 bases and J 10 bases, leaving 15 bases between the germline ends. The length of the CDR3 is 13 residues. Germline CDR1 is MNHEY and CDR2 is SVGAGI. CDR3 in DNA: TGTGCCAGCAGTTATAGTCGGGGATTCTCCTACACCTTC. This codes for CASSYSRGFSYTF.

The chain couples TRBV6-5 to TRBJ2-7; D is perhaps TRBD1 (7 bases). CDR3 size: 15 residues. Per the germline V gene, CDR1 is MNHEY and CDR2 is SVGAGI. Here the CDR3 DNA reads TGTGCCAGCAGAAGGGGGCGGGGAAAACCCTACGAGCTGTACGTC. Its protein is CASRRGRGKPYELYV.

V is TRBV7-9 and J is TRBJ2-3, with D perhaps matching TRBD2 (5 bases). CDR1 SEHNR and CDR2 FQNEAQ come from the germline V gene (reference sequence). The germline V and J ends were trimmed by 2 bases and 1 base, with 16 bases remaining between them. This CDR3 has 17 residues. For the CDR3, the DNA is TGTGCCAGCAGCTTACTGGTAGCTGAGGGTGGCACAGATACGCAGTATTTT. Translation: CASSLLVAEGGTDTQYF.

This clonotype has a count of ten or more. The gene calls are TRBV27 and TRBJ2-2; a possible D gene is TRBD2 (5 bases). The CDR3 has 14 amino acids. Trimming cost V 6 bases and J 8 bases, with 16 bases left between them. Germline-derived CDR1 and CDR2 are MNHEY and SMNVEV (reference sequence). CDR3 region: CASSWTERRGELFF. The CDR3 bases are TGTGCCAGCAGCTGGACGGAGAGGAGGGGGGAGCTGTTTTTT.

This clonotype was detected many times. The V and J genes are TRBV7-2 and TRBJ2-3, with D hard to call. This CDR3 region has 10 residues. In germline, CDR1 is SGHTA, CDR2 FQGNSA. The V and J ends lost 3 bases and 6 bases respectively, with 1 base between them. CDR3 DNA sequence: TGTGCCAGCAGCTTGGATACGCAGTATTTT. It encodes CASSLDTQYF.

This clonotype was picked up a small number of times. The chain links TRBV18 to TRBJ2-7; D is unresolved. This CDR3 has 13 amino acids. Between the trimmed V and J ends, which lost 3 bases and 0 bases, there was a span of 6 bases. Germline assignment: CDR1 KGHSH and CDR2 LQKENI. CDR3 protein: CASSPWNSYEQYF. The DNA for the CDR3 is TGTGCCAGCTCACCTTGGAACTCCTACGAGCAGTACTTC.

This chain links TRBV7-2 with TRBJ2-2; D perhaps matches TRBD2 (5 bases). V lost 2 bases and J lost 0, with 16 bases in between. CDR1 SGHTA and CDR2 FQGNSA come from the germline V gene. The CDR3 extends over 18 amino acids. This chain's CDR3 is CASSLRMRALANTGELFF. The CDR3 DNA reads as TGTGCCAGCAGCTTACGTATGCGGGCACTAGCGAACACCGGGGAGCTGTTTTTT.

In this sample, this clonotype turned up many times. The rearrangement uses TRBV29-1 and TRBJ2-1, with 9 bases identical to TRBD1. Germline assignment: CDR1 SQVTM and CDR2 ANQGSEA. The CDR3 consists of 13 residues. V shed 7 bases, J shed 6 bases, and the junction held 7 bases outside the gene matches. The CDR3 protein is CSAETDRGNEQFF. The DNA for the CDR3 is TGCAGCGCCGAAACGGACAGGGGCAATGAGCAGTTCTTC.

This clonotype was detected only a few times. V gene TRBV4-2 combines with J gene TRBJ1-1; D is perhaps TRBD1 (5 bases). The V end lost 0 bases, the J end lost 4 bases, and 15 bases lay between the germline ends. In germline, CDR1 is LGHNA, CDR2 YNFKEQ. The CDR3 totals 16 residues. The CDR3 here is CASSQEGAGSATEAFF. The CDR3 nucleotides read TGTGCCAGCAGCCAAGAGGGAGCAGGGTCAGCCACTGAAGCTTTCTTT.

On this clonotype: One end of the junction varies from germline; a read error may be responsible. The genes are TRBV7-2 and TRBJ2-7; 9 bases fit TRBD1. The germline V gene encodes CDR1 SGHTA and CDR2 FQGNSA. CDR3 length equals 15 residues. The chain's CDR3 is CASSPSGTGLYEEYF. The CDR3, as DNA: TGTGCCAGCAGCCCCTCCGGGACAGGGCTCTACGAGGAGTACTTC.

This clonotype was picked up a small number of times. The chain is built from TRBV5-1 and TRBJ1-1; D perhaps matches TRBD1 (5 bases). Looked up from germline, CDR1 is SGHRS and CDR2 is YFSETQ. This CDR3 is built from 14 residues. V was shortened by 0 bases and J by 3 bases, with 9 bases between the two germline ends. The CDR3 bases are TGCGCCAGCAGCTTGGCCTGGGGGGACACTGAAGCTTTCTTT. Protein: CASSLAWGDTEAFF.

This clonotype appeared many times. V gene TRBV29-1 combines with J gene TRBJ2-7; 10 bases align to TRBD1. This CDR3 is 14 amino acids long. Trimming took 6 bases from V and 1 from J; bases not matched to a gene: 6. The germline gives CDR1 SQVTM, CDR2 ANQGSEA. The CDR3 coding sequence is TGCAGCGTACGACAGGGGGCCCTTTCCTACGAGCAGTACTTC. Translating gives CSVRQGALSYEQYF.

This clonotype was found many times. This rearrangement joins TRBV5-1 to TRBJ2-5; possible D gene TRBD1, 6 bases. Germline V lookup: CDR1 SGHRS, CDR2 YFSETQ. The V and J ends lost 3 bases and 5 bases respectively, with 14 bases between them. This CDR3 is built from 14 residues. CDR3 DNA sequence: TGCGCCAGCAGCTCTACAGGGTTTTTCGAGACCCAGTACTTC. Amino acid sequence: CASSSTGFFETQYF.

This clonotype was counted at least ten times. The chain joins TRBV4-3 to TRBJ2-7; D perhaps matches TRBD2 (5 bases). Per germline, CDR1 LGHNA and CDR2 YSLEER. There are 16 residues in the CDR3. With 2 bases removed from V and 2 bases from J, the gap between germline ends came to 16 bases. CDR3 nucleotides: TGCGCCAGCAGCCAACTCTCTGGAGGCCCCCCCTACGAGCAGTACTTC. Translation gives CASSQLSGGPPYEQYF.